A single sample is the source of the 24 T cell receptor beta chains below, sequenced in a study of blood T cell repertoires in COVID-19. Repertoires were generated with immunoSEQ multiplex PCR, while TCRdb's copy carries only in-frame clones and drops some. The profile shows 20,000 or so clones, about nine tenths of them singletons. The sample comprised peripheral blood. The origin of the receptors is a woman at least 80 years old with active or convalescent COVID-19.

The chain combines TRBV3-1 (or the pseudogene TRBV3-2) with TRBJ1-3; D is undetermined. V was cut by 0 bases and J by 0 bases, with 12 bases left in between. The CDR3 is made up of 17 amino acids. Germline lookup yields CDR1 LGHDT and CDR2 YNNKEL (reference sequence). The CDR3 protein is CASSQDSGNPSGNTIYF. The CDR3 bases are TGTGCCAGCAGCCAAGATTCAGGAAACCCCTCTGGAAACACCATATATTTT.

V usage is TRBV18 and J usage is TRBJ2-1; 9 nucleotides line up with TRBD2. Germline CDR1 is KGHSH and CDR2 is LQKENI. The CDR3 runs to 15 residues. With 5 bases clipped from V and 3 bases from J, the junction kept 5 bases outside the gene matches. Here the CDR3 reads CASSRAAGGYNEQFF. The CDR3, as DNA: TGTGCCAGCTCAAGGGCAGCGGGAGGCTACAATGAGCAGTTCTTC.

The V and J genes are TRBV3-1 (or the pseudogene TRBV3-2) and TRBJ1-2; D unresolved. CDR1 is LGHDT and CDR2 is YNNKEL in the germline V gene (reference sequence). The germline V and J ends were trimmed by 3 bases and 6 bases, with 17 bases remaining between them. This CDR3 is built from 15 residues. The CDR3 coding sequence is TGTGCCAGCAGCCATAATGATTTCGGTGCGCATGGCTACACCTTC. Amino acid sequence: CASSHNDFGAHGYTF.

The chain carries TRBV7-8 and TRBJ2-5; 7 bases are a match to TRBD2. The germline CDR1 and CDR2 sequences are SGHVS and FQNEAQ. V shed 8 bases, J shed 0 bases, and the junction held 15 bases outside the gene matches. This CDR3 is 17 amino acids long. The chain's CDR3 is CASSNRLAVSYQETQYF. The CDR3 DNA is TGTGCCAGCTCTAACCGGCTAGCGGTCTCGTACCAAGAGACCCAGTACTTC.

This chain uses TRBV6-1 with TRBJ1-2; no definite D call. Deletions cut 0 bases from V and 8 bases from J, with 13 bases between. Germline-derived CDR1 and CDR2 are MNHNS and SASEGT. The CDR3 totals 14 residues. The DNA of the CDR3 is TGTGCCAGCAGTGAAGCGCCGGTCCTCAAGGGCTACACCTTC. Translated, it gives CASSEAPVLKGYTF.

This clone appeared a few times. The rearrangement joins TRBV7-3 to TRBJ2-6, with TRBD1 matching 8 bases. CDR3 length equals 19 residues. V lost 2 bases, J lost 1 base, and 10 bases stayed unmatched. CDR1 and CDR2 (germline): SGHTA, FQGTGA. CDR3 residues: CASSLLSWTGLSGANVLTF. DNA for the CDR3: TGTGCCAGCAGCTTACTATCTTGGACAGGGCTATCTGGGGCCAACGTCCTGACTTTC.

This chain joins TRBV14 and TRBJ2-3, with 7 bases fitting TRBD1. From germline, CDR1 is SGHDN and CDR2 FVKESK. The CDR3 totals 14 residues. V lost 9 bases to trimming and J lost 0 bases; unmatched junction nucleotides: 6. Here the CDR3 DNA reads TGTGCCAGTCGGGACAGTTTTAGCACAGATACGCAGTATTTT. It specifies CASRDSFSTDTQYF.

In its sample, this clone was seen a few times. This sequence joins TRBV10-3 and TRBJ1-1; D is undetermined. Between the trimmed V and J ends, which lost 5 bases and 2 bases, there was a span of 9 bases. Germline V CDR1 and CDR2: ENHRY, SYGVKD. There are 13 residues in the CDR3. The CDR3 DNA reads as TGTGCCATCAGTTTTAGTTCCAACACTGAAGCTTTCTTT. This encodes CAISFSSNTEAFF.

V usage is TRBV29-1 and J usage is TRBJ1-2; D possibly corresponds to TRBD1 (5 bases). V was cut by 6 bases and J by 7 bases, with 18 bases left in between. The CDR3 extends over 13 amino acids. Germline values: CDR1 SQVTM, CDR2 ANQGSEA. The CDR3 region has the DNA TGCAGCGTCACGGACACGCCGTCGGGTGGCTACACCTTC. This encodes CSVTDTPSGGYTF.

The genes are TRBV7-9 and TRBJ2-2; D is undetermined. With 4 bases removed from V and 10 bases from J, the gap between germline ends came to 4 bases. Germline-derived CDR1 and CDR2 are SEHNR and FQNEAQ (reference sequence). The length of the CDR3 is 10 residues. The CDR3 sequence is CASSSSELFF. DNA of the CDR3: TGTGCCAGCAGCTCCTCGGAGCTGTTTTTT.

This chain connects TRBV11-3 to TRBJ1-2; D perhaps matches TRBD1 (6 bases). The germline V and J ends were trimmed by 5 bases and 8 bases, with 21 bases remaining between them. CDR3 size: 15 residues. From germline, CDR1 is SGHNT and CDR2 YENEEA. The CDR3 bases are TGTGCCAGCAGCCCGGGGGGTCGGGGGCCCTACGGCTACACCTTC. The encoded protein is CASSPGGRGPYGYTF.

CDR3 protein: CASSLRGRTSYGYTF. Here the CDR3 DNA reads TGTGCCAGCAGCCTTCGCGGCAGGACTTCCTACGGCTACACCTTC. The chain recombines TRBV7-2 with TRBJ1-2; no reliable D call. With 5 bases removed from V and 8 bases from J, the gap between germline ends came to 21 bases. The CDR3 length is 15 residues. Germline V lookup: CDR1 SGHTA, CDR2 FQGNSA.

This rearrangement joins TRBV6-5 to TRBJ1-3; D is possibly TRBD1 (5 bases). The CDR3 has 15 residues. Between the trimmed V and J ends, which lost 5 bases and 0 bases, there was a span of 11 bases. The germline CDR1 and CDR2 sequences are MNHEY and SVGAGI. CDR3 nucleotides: TGTGCCAGCAGTACCGACAGTCACTCTGGAAACACCATATATTTT. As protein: CASSTDSHSGNTIYF.

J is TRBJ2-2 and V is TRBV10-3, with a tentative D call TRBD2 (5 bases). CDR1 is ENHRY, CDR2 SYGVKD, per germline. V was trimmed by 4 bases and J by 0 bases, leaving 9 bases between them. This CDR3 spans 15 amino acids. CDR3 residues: CAISGGQANTGELFF. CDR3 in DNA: TGTGCCATCAGTGGAGGGCAGGCGAACACCGGGGAGCTGTTTTTT.

CDR3 sequence (DNA): TGTGCCAGCATCCCCTGGAGAGGGAGAGGCTACGAGCAGTACTTC. The encoded protein is CASIPWRGRGYEQYF. The chain is built from TRBV2 and TRBJ2-7, with D perhaps matching TRBD2 (5 bases). The CDR3 runs to 15 residues. Germline CDR1 SNHLY, CDR2 FYNNEI. Trimming cost V 7 bases and J 3 bases, with 19 bases left between them.

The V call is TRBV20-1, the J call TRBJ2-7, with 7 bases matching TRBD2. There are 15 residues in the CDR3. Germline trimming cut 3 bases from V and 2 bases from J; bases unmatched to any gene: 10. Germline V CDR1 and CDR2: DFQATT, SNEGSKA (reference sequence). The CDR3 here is CSASSVGGGTYEQYF. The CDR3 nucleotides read TGCAGTGCTAGTTCGGTTGGGGGAGGGACCTACGAGCAGTACTTC.

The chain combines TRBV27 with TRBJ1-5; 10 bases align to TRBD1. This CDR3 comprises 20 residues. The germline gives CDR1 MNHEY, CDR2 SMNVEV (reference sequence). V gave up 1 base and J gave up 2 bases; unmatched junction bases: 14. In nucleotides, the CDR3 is TGTGCCAGCAGTTTATATATACCGGGACAGGGGAGTTATGGCAATCAGCCCCAGCATTTT. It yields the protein CASSLYIPGQGSYGNQPQHF.

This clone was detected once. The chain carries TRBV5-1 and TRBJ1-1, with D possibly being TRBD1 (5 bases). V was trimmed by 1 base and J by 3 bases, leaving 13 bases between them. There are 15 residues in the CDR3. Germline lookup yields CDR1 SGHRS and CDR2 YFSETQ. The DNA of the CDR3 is TGCGCCAGCAGCTTGTCTACAGGACAACACACTGAAGCTTTCTTT. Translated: CASSLSTGQHTEAFF. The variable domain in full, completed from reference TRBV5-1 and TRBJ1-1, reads KAGVTQTPRYLIKTRGQQVTLSCSPISGHRSVSWYQQTPGQGLQFLFEYFSETQRNKGNFPGRFSGRQFSNSRSEMNVSTLELGDSALYLCASSLSTGQHTEAFFGQGTRLTVV.

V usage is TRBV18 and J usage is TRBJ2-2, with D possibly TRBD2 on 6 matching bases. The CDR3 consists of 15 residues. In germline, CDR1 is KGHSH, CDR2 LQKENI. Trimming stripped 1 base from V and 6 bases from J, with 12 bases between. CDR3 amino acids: CASSPLDWGAGELFF. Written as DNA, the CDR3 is TGTGCCAGCTCACCACTCGACTGGGGGGCCGGGGAGCTGTTTTTT.

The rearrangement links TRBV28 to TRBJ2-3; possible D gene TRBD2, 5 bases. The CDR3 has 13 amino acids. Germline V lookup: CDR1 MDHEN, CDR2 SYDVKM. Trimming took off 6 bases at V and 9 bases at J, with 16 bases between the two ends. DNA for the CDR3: TGTGCCAGCAGGATGACTACTCTCGGCACGCAGTATTTT. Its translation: CASRMTTLGTQYF.

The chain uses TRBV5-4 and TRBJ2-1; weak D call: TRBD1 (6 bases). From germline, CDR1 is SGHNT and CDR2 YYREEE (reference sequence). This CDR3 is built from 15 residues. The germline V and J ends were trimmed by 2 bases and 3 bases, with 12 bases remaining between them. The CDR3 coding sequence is TGTGCCAGCAGCTTTAACAGGGTCATCTACAATGAGCAGTTCTTC. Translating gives CASSFNRVIYNEQFF.

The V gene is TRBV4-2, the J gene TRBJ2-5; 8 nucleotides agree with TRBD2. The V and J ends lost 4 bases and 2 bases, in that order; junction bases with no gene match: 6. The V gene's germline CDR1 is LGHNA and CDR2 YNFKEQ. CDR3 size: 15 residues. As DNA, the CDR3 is TGTGCCAGCAGCCCGATTAGCGGGAATCAAGAGACCCAGTACTTC. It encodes CASSPISGNQETQYF.

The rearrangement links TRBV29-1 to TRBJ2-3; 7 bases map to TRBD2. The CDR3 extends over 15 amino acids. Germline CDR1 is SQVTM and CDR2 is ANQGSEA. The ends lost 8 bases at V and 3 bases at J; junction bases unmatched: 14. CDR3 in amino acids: CSTSATGGSTDTQYF. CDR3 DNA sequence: TGCAGCACCTCCGCGACTGGCGGGAGTACAGATACGCAGTATTTT.

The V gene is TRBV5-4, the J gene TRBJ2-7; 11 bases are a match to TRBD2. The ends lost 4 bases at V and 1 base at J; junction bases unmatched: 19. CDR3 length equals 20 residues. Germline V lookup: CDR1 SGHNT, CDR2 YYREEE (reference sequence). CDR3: CASSPLLGGTSGSSSYEQYF. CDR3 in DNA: TGTGCCAGCAGCCCCTTACTCGGTGGTACTAGCGGGAGTAGTTCCTACGAGCAGTACTTC.